This T cell receptor beta chain derives from a study of cytomegalovirus exposure and HLA in healthy donors. Study-level points and caveats: V- and J-gene trimming of TCR beta was linked (in a later analysis) to a missense DCLRE1C variant. An analysis done earlier found most TCR beta V segments productive about 90% or about 30% of the time. The study put under 200 TCR beta chains on its list as cytomegalovirus-associated. Later work found that TCR association rates differed between HLA loci; DRB1 had the most and HLA-C the fewest.

This CDR3 has 14 residues. The V gene's germline CDR1 is LNHDA and CDR2 SQIVND (reference sequence). The V gene end was trimmed by 3 bases and the J gene end by 8 bases; junction bases not matched to a gene: 10. PCR used 60 Vbeta primers and 13 Jbeta primers. Repertoires were generated with immunoSEQ multiplex PCR, while TCRdb's copy carries only in-frame clones and drops some. Found here are about 150,000 clones, roughly four fifths of them singletons; the top ten hold approximately 3.1%. The sample holds a few counts of this clone. Antigen specificity is unknown. This TCR was sampled from a woman aged 40 to 49 in good health and CMV-seronegative. The V gene is TRBV19, the J gene TRBJ2-7; 7 bases line up with TRBD1. The sample comprised PBMCs. The CDR3 nucleotides read TGTGCCAGTAGTATTGGCAGGGGGAATAAGCAGCAGTACTTC. Protein sequence: CASSIGRGNKQQYF.